This TCR beta chain was sequenced during a study of blood T cell repertoires in COVID-19. Study as a whole: The United States, Italy and Spain supplied acute and convalescent COVID-19 samples. PBMCs, B-cell-depleted T cells, or T cells provided the cDNA or gDNA that made up the material.

The Seattle site enrolled patients during active infection and followed them longitudinally. In the source study's methods: Amplifying reference gene primers gave estimates of nucleated cell counts. This table comes from immunoSEQ multiplex PCR, and its TCRdb copy is limited to in-frame clones, with some not included. V, J and clone size derive from that table, while D and trimming were established from the DNA sequence. Counted here are about 250,000 clones, more than 70% occurring once; the ten biggest clones make up around 6.6%. Trimming took 6 bases from V and 7 from J, leaving 18 bases between them. Germline V lookup: CDR1 MNHEY, CDR2 SVGEGT. The CDR3 sequence is 15 residues long.

The clonotype comes from a woman younger than 45 with COVID-19, enrolled during active disease. Sample: peripheral blood. This chain links TRBV6-2 or TRBV6-3 with TRBJ1-4; D unclear. CDR3 DNA: TGTGCCAGCAGCCCGTTGGGCCCGGTGGTTGAAAAACTGTTTTTT. This codes for CASSPLGPVVEKLFF.